The 10 T cell receptor beta chains below all came from one sample that was sequenced in a study of read filtering for tumor transcriptome and immune sequencing (dated by TCRdb to 2018 to 2021). TCRdb records Illumina HiSeq 4000 as the sequencer. TCR libraries were constructed from 350 to 400 ng RNA using the Immunoverse kit, and molecular barcoded adaptors covering alpha/delta and beta/gamma chains were employed. The raw public reads went through TCRdb reprocessing: fastp at Q25, MiXCR clone calling, in-frame beta chains kept. Each entry is one CDR3 protein sequence, shown with its most common DNA and genes. The sample table shows about 39,000 distinct CDR3 sequences, and 13% to 15% are seen once. 5.5% to 7% of the sample rests with the top ten. Sequenced material: a population of CD138-negative cells sorted from bone marrow. The cell subset or site tag for this specimen amounts to: bone marrow mononuclear cells depleted of CD138+ plasma/myeloma cells by negative magnetic selection. Source of these receptors: a donor over 35 with multiple myeloma.

Only a few counts were recorded for this clonotype. One base away lies a much larger clone, so this may be a sequencing read error. Since the CDR3 does not end with the conserved phenylalanine or tryptophan, this likely comes from a read error. V usage is TRBV3-1 and J usage is TRBJ2-7; D is perhaps TRBD2 (6 bases). V dropped 6 bases and J dropped 3 bases, with 15 bases sitting between them. The CDR3 spans 14 residues. Germline V lookup: CDR1 LGHDT, CDR2 YNNKEL (reference sequence). The CDR3 region has the DNA TGTGCCAGCAGTCTCGGGACTCCCATCTACGAGCAGTACTCC. Its protein product is CASSLGTPIYEQYS.

The V gene is TRBV28, the J gene TRBJ2-7; perhaps TRBD1 as D (5 bases). Germline CDR1 and CDR2: MDHEN and SYDVKM. The V end lost 3 bases, the J end lost 5 bases, and 14 bases lay between the germline ends. The CDR3 sequence is 14 residues long. The chain's CDR3 is CASSFPARGNEQYF. The CDR3 DNA reads TGTGCCAGCAGTTTTCCCGCTAGGGGTAACGAGCAGTACTTC.

Many counts were recorded for this clonotype. The V gene is TRBV28, the J gene TRBJ1-2, with 8 bases that match TRBD1. Germline V CDR1 and CDR2: MDHEN, SYDVKM. J was trimmed by 5 bases and V by 6 bases; bases with no gene match: 8. The CDR3 length is 14 residues. CDR3 sequence reads: CASRPWTGNYGYTF. The CDR3 region has the DNA TGTGCCAGCAGACCCTGGACAGGGAATTATGGCTACACCTTC.

This clonotype was counted ten times or more. The chain carries TRBV7-8 and TRBJ1-1; 10 bases are a match to TRBD1. Germline lookup yields CDR1 SGHVS and CDR2 FQNEAQ. V was clipped by 5 bases and J by 5 bases; unmatched bases: 8. The CDR3 loop spans 15 amino acids. The CDR3 is CASSPRQGAQTEAFF. For the CDR3, the DNA is TGTGCCAGCAGCCCCAGACAGGGGGCGCAGACTGAAGCTTTCTTT.

The chain links TRBV6-5 to TRBJ1-1; unclear D gene. The germline V gene encodes CDR1 MNHEY and CDR2 SVGAGI. CDR3 size: 14 residues. V was trimmed by 5 bases and J by 1 base, leaving 11 bases between them. The CDR3 region has the DNA TGTGCCAGCAGTCTTACTCCAAAGAACACTGAAGCTTTCTTT. This translates into CASSLTPKNTEAFF.

The V and J genes are TRBV6-1 and TRBJ2-7, with TRBD1 matching 7 bases. CDR3 length: 14 residues. V shed 5 bases, J shed 7 bases, and the junction held 11 bases outside the gene matches. Germline CDR1 reads MNHNS; CDR2 reads SASEGT. CDR3 sequence reads: CASSRDSTRGEQYF. DNA of the CDR3: TGTGCCAGCAGTCGGGACAGTACGAGGGGGGAGCAGTACTTC.

Many counts were recorded for this clonotype. The chain combines TRBV29-1 with TRBJ1-4, with a tentative D call TRBD1 (5 bases). Germline V CDR1 and CDR2: SQVTM, ANQGSEA. This CDR3 has 14 amino acids. The ends were cut back, 2 bases at V and 7 bases at J, with 14 bases in the middle. In nucleotides, the CDR3 is TGCAGCGTTGAAACTCGTCAGGGTGGTGAAAAACTGTTTTTT. It codes for CSVETRQGGEKLFF.

This clonotype was detected ten times or more. This chain joins TRBV19 and TRBJ2-3, with 10 bases aligning to TRBD2. This CDR3 has 16 residues. CDR1 is LNHDA, CDR2 SQIVND, per germline (reference sequence). V dropped 4 bases and J dropped 4; count of bases not matched to a gene: 8. The CDR3 reads CASSNPSGSAADTQYF. The CDR3 nucleotides read TGTGCCAGTAGTAACCCTAGCGGGAGTGCGGCAGATACGCAGTATTTT.

Worth noting for this clonotype: A far larger clone is a single base away, which makes a read error likely. The chain carries TRBV11-3 and TRBJ1-1, with a tentative D call TRBD1 (5 bases). This CDR3 spans 16 amino acids. Germline lookup yields CDR1 SGHNT and CDR2 YENEEA. V gave up 2 bases and J gave up 6 bases, with 19 bases separating them. Here the CDR3 DNA reads TGTGCCAGCAGCTTATATTCCGGGACCTACGGGGCTGAAGCTTTCTTT. Translating gives CASSLYSGTYGAEAFF.

Ten or more counts support this clonotype. This rearrangement joins TRBV27 to TRBJ1-5, with a tentative D call TRBD1 (5 bases). Trimming stripped 0 bases from V and 0 bases from J, with 9 bases between. Germline V gives CDR1 MNHEY, CDR2 SMNVEV (reference sequence). The CDR3 spans 16 residues. This CDR3 reads CASSLSGTLSNQPQHF. The DNA for the CDR3 is TGTGCCAGCAGTTTATCAGGGACCCTTAGCAATCAGCCCCAGCATTTT.